These T cell receptor beta chains were read from a single sample in a study of technical replicates of blood from several donors. Clones were read by immunoSEQ multiplex PCR, and TCRdb kept only the in-frame ones, dropping some. The profile shows tens of thousands of clones, about 96% of them singletons. The sample taken for sequencing was T cells isolated from PBMCs. The receptors originated from a human donor in good health. Both conserved end residues are part of each CDR3. A D gene is named only where the DNA matches it firmly. The listing skips clone size in some rows; elsewhere it reads once, few, many or a size class.

clone_size	d_call	v_call	j_call	cdr3_nt	cdr3_aa
.	TRBD1	TRBV6-5	TRBJ2-7	TGTGCCAGCAGTCCGGACAGGGGACAGACCTACGAGCAGTACTTC	CASSPDRGQTYEQYF
once	TRBD2	TRBV13	TRBJ2-1	TGTGCCAGCAGCGTACACTATAGCGGGTCTTACAATGAGCAGTTCTTC	CASSVHYSGSYNEQFF
.	TRBD2	TRBV4-1	TRBJ2-7	TGCGCCAGCAGCTATTTTAGCGGGGTCTCCTACGAGCAGTACTTC	CASSYFSGVSYEQYF
.	.	TRBV10-1	TRBJ1-1	TGCGCCAGCAGTGAGAGGTTGCCTCCGGTTGGGCAAGCTTTCTTT	CASSERLPPVGQAFF
.	.	TRBV27	TRBJ2-7	TGTGCCAGCAGTTCCCTAGTCCGGTCCTACGAGCAGTACTTC	CASSSLVRSYEQYF
once	.	TRBV6-5	TRBJ1-6	TGTGCCAGCAGTAAAACCAGGAATTCACCCCTCCACTTT	CASSKTRNSPLHF
.	.	TRBV12-5	TRBJ1-2	TGTGCTAGTGGTTTTCAGGGTGTTCGTGGCTACACCTTC	CASGFQGVRGYTF
few	TRBD1	TRBV4-1	TRBJ2-2	TGCGCCAGCAGCCGCCCGGGACAGGGCACCGGGGAGCTGTTTTTT	CASSRPGQGTGELFF
.	.	TRBV27	TRBJ1-2	TGTGCCAGCAGTTTATTTAGGGAGCGGGGCTACACCTTC	CASSLFRERGYTF
.	TRBD1	TRBV6-9	TRBJ2-1	TGTGCCAGCAGAGACCGGGACAGGGCTTGCAATGAGCAGTTCTTC	CASRDRDRACNEQFF
.	.	TRBV14	TRBJ2-1	TGTGCCAGCAGGCCCTCTGGGAGTCTCAATGAGCAGTTCTTC	CASRPSGSLNEQFF
.	TRBD1	TRBV28	TRBJ2-7	TGTGCCAGCACGACCGGGACAGGGTTAGGGGGCGGCCCTTACGAGCAGTACTTC	CASTTGTGLGGGPYEQYF
.	TRBD1	TRBV4-2	TRBJ1-4	TGTGCCAGCAGCCAGGGGGACAGCGGGCGTGAAAAACTGTTTTTT	CASSQGDSGREKLFF
.	.	TRBV11-3	TRBJ2-2	TGTGCCAGCAGCTTTACAGGGTTCGGTACCGGGGAGCTGTTTTTT	CASSFTGFGTGELFF
.	TRBD2	TRBV11-1	TRBJ2-5	TGTGCCAGCAGCTTGGGACTAGCCCTTGTTAAAGAGACCCAGTACTTC	CASSLGLALVKETQYF
.	.	TRBV10-3	TRBJ2-7	TGTGCCGTTTTCAGGGGCTACGAGCAGTACTTC	CAVFRGYEQYF
.	.	TRBV5-6	TRBJ1-1	TGTGCCAGCAGCTGGAGTCTCCGGGACACCCCGGAGGCCACTGAAGCTTTCTTT	CASSWSLRDTPEATEAFF
.	TRBD1	TRBV15	TRBJ2-7	TGTGCCACCAGCCGGGACAGGGCCAACGAGCAGTACTTC	CATSRDRANEQYF
.	.	TRBV19	TRBJ1-2	TGTGCCAGTAAGGGGACATACTATGGCTACACCTTC	CASKGTYYGYTF
.	TRBD2	TRBV18	TRBJ2-2	TGTGCCAGCTCACGGACACTAGCGGACACCGGGGAGCTGTTTTTT	CASSRTLADTGELFF
.	.	TRBV5-4	TRBJ1-1	TGTGCCAGCAGCTTGGATGTAGTGCGGCTGAACACTGAAGCTTTCTTT	CASSLDVVRLNTEAFF
.	.	TRBV2	TRBJ2-1	TGTGCCAGCAGCGTTACTAGGAGGGACAATGAGCAGTTCTTC	CASSVTRRDNEQFF
.	.	TRBV28	TRBJ2-5	TGTGCCAGCAGCATGGTGGATAGGGACTTGCAAGAGACCCAGTACTTC	CASSMVDRDLQETQYF
.	.	TRBV20-1	TRBJ2-7	TGCAGTGCTAGAGATACATACGAGCAGTACTTC	CSARDTYEQYF
.	TRBD1	TRBV6-6	TRBJ2-1	TGTGCCAGCAGTTACCGGGACAGGGGTGGGGATGAGCAGTTCTTC	CASSYRDRGGDEQFF
.	TRBD1	TRBV7-8	TRBJ2-7	TGTGCCAGCAGGATAAACAGGGGGACCTACGAGCAGTACTTC	CASRINRGTYEQYF
.	TRBD2	TRBV6-1	TRBJ2-7	TGTGCCAGCACATACGCGGGAGACGGAGGCGAGCAGTACTTC	CASTYAGDGGEQYF
.	.	TRBV19	TRBJ1-1	TGTGCCAGTACCACTCACGGAGGGGACACTGAAGCTTTCTTT	CASTTHGGDTEAFF
.	TRBD2	TRBV6-1	TRBJ2-7	TGTGCCAGCAGCGTAGCGGGAGGAAACTACGAGCAGTACTTC	CASSVAGGNYEQYF
once	.	TRBV6-1	TRBJ2-3	TGTGCCAGCAGTGATCCGGGTTCAGATACGCAGTATTTT	CASSDPGSDTQYF
.	.	TRBV6-5	TRBJ2-7	TGTGCCACCCATTCGCGGGGGCAATTTAGGGGCGAGCAGTACTTC	CATHSRGQFRGEQYF
.	TRBD1	TRBV28	TRBJ1-5	TGTGCCAGCAGTTTTGTCCGCTTTGCGGGACAGCCAGGAACCATAGGTTTTCAGCCCCAGCATTTT	CASSFVRFAGQPGTIGFQPQHF
.	TRBD2	TRBV6-6	TRBJ2-7	TGTGCCAGCAGTTCCTCTAGGACTAGCCGGGACGACGAGCAGTACTTC	CASSSSRTSRDDEQYF
.	.	TRBV11-3	TRBJ1-3	TGTGCCAGCAGCTTACCCTCGATGGTGGGCGATGGAAACACCATATATTTT	CASSLPSMVGDGNTIYF
.	.	TRBV27	TRBJ1-2	TGTGCCAGCAGTTCACCGGGACAAATCTATGGCTACACCTTC	CASSSPGQIYGYTF
.	TRBD1	TRBV28	TRBJ1-2	TGTGCCAGCACCCAAGGACAGGGAAGATATGGCTACACCTTC	CASTQGQGRYGYTF
.	.	TRBV5-4	TRBJ1-5	TGTGCCAGCAGCTTGGGTCAGAATCAGCCCCAGCATTTT	CASSLGQNQPQHF
.	.	TRBV7-9	TRBJ1-2	TGTGCCAGCAGCTTAGCGCAGGGTTATGGCTACACCTTC	CASSLAQGYGYTF
.	.	TRBV10-1	TRBJ1-2	TGCGCCAGCAGTGATAACAGTAACTATGGCTACACCTTC	CASSDNSNYGYTF
.	TRBD1	TRBV19	TRBJ1-1	TGTGCCAGTAGTAACAGGGGATCCACTGAAGCTTTCTTT	CASSNRGSTEAFF
.	.	TRBV10-3	TRBJ1-2	TGTGCCGTCAGATCCTTTGAGGGGGACTATGGCTACACCTTC	CAVRSFEGDYGYTF
.	.	TRBV29-1	TRBJ2-1	TGCAGCGTTGATGGCCACAACAATGAGCAGTTCTTC	CSVDGHNNEQFF
.	.	TRBV5-1	TRBJ2-5	TGCGCCAGCAGCTTGGTAGGAGTACTCCAAGAGACCCAGTACTTC	CASSLVGVLQETQYF
.	.	TRBV12-1	TRBJ2-2	TGTGCCAGCAGCTTTGGTTGGAGAGGGCGGGTAGGAACGGACACCGGGGAGCTGTTTTTT	CASSFGWRGRVGTDTGELFF
.	.	TRBV6-6	TRBJ1-2	TGTGCCAGCAGTTACTCCACCTTAGGGGATGGCTACACCTTC	CASSYSTLGDGYTF